This T cell receptor beta chain was identified in a study of cytomegalovirus exposure and HLA in healthy donors. Primers for the PCR totalled 60 Vbeta and 13 Jbeta. The data were produced by immunoSEQ multiplex PCR, yet TCRdb's version contains in-frame clones alone and is incomplete. This repertoire comprises approximately 110,000 clones; its ten largest clones make up about 0.59%. Germline CDR1 and CDR2: SGHRS and YFSETQ. V was pared by 4 bases and J by 7 bases, with 11 bases of the junction left unmatched. The CDR3 spans 15 residues. The sequenced sample consisted of PBMCs. The clonotype was recovered from a middle-aged man in good health and CMV-seronegative. J is TRBJ2-1 and V is TRBV5-1; TRBD2 agrees at 7 bases. The CDR3: CASSLVAGEYNEQFF. CDR3 sequence (DNA): TGCGCCAGCAGCCTGGTCGCGGGAGAGTATAATGAGCAGTTCTTC.